Below, 27 T cell receptor beta chains from the same sample are listed, as sequenced in a study of tumor-infiltrating lymphocytes in primary liver carcinoma. Blood RNA originated from unsorted whole blood, with germline DNA additionally extracted. With a constant-region primer, TCR beta cDNA was made from 450 to 550 ng of total RNA. Investigators got TCR beta libraries out of three nested multiplex PCR rounds, done with slightly modified ARM-PCR. TRBV1-TRBV30 forward primers paired with a C-beta reverse primer were used in the first two PCR rounds, which ran approximately 10 cycles each. TCRdb analysed the multiplex PCR reads with MiXCR anew, one entry per CDR3 protein. In the table there are hundreds of thousands of distinct CDR3 sequences, roughly 60% of which are singletons. The sample taken for sequencing was peripheral blood. These receptors were collected from a woman in her twenties or thirties with primary liver carcinoma and hepatitis B virus infection.

This chain links TRBV4-1 with TRBJ2-3; no definite D call. The CDR3 extends over 17 amino acids. Germline lookup yields CDR1 MGHRA and CDR2 YSYEKL. V was pared by 3 bases and J by 0 bases, with 16 bases between. The CDR3 DNA reads TGCGCCAGCAGCCAGATGGTAGACGGCTTTAGCACAGATACGCAGTATTTT. This gives the protein CASSQMVDGFSTDTQYF.

The rearrangement joins TRBV12-3 or TRBV12-4 to TRBJ1-1; no reliable D call. V lost 0 bases and J lost 8, with 16 bases in between. The CDR3 has 15 residues. The CDR3 spells CASSLATPGNSEAFF. DNA of the CDR3: TGTGCCAGCAGTTTAGCCACCCCGGGGAACTCCGAAGCTTTCTTT.

This clonotype was observed a handful of times. This CDR3 reads CASSQIDRHYGYTF. The DNA of the CDR3 is TGCGCCAGCAGCCAAATAGACAGGCACTATGGCTACACCTTC. The V gene is TRBV4-1, the J gene TRBJ1-2; D perhaps matches TRBD1 (6 bases). The CDR3 runs 14 residues. The ends were cut back, 2 bases at V and 3 bases at J, with 10 bases in the middle. Germline-derived CDR1 and CDR2 are MGHRA and YSYEKL.

The chain links TRBV4-1 to TRBJ2-5; tentative D call: TRBD1 (5 bases). Germline V gene sequence: CDR1 MGHRA, CDR2 YSYEKL. Trimming shortened V by 10 bases and J by 4 bases, and 25 bases separated the two germline ends. The CDR3 is 16 residues long. CDR3 sequence: CANSRSGPGKGETQYF. In DNA, the CDR3 is TGCGCCAACAGTAGGAGTGGACCAGGGAAAGGAGAGACCCAGTACTTC.

The J gene is TRBJ2-7, the V gene TRBV5-4, with TRBD1 as a possible D gene (5 bases). Germline V gene lookup returns CDR1 SGHNT and CDR2 YYREEE (reference sequence). The length of the CDR3 is 13 residues. Trimming pared 1 base from V and 7 bases from J, leaving 12 bases between. The CDR3 coding sequence is TGTGCCAGCAGCTTGTCAGGGATGCTGGAGCAGTACTTC. Translated: CASSLSGMLEQYF. The whole variable domain, filled in from reference TRBV5-4 and TRBJ2-7, reads ETGVTQSPTHLIKTRGQQVTLRCSSQSGHNTVSWYQQALGQGPQFIFQYYREEENGRGNFPPRFSGLQFPNYSSELNVNALELDDSALYLCASSLSGMLEQYFGPGTRLTVT.

For this clonotype: The CDR3 carries no conserved terminal phenylalanine or tryptophan, so it likely arises from a read error. This rearrangement joins TRBV12-3 or TRBV12-4 to TRBJ2-1, with TRBD1 as a possible D gene (5 bases). V was cut by 8 bases and J by 6 bases, with 17 bases left in between. This CDR3 has 14 residues. The CDR3 DNA reads as TGTGCCAGCGGTGGATCTGGGGCCTGCAATGAGCAGTTCTCC. Protein product: CASGGSGACNEQFS.

This clonotype was seen at least ten times. The gene calls are TRBV4-3 and TRBJ1-3; D is ambiguous. Germline loops: CDR1 LGHNA, CDR2 YSLEER. With 1 base removed from V and 0 bases from J, the gap between germline ends came to 7 bases. This CDR3 spans 15 amino acids. The CDR3 DNA is TGCGCCAGCAGCCAAGTCCGGGACTCTGGAAACACCATATATTTT. Translated: CASSQVRDSGNTIYF.

With respect to this clonotype: One end of the junction is discordant with germline, which a read error may explain. The rearrangement joins TRBV11-2 to TRBJ2-1, with 8 positions matching TRBD2. Per germline, CDR1 SGHAT and CDR2 FQNNGV. This CDR3 comprises 15 residues. CDR3 in DNA: TGTGTCAGCGGCTTTTCCGGGAGGGGGGCCAATGAGCAGTTCTTC. It translates to CVSGFSGRGANEQFF.

V usage is TRBV29-1 and J usage is TRBJ1-1, with unresolved D. CDR3 length equals 13 residues. Looked up from germline, CDR1 is SQVTM and CDR2 is ANQGSEA. V dropped 8 bases and J dropped 2 bases, with 15 bases sitting between them. The CDR3 loop reads CSILVQLNTEAFF. The CDR3 DNA reads as TGCAGCATTCTAGTACAGCTCAACACTGAAGCTTTCTTT.

Written as DNA, the CDR3 is TGTGCCAGCAGCCCGAGGGTAACGGGAGGCTACACCGGGGAGCTGTTTTTT. This codes for CASSPRVTGGYTGELFF. V is TRBV5-4 and J is TRBJ2-2; 7 positions agree with TRBD2. This CDR3 region has 17 residues. Losses at the gene ends were 4 bases for V and 3 bases for J; bases not matched to a gene: 12. Germline V gene lookup returns CDR1 SGHNT and CDR2 YYREEE (reference sequence).

About this clonotype itself: This clone may be a read error of a much larger clone one base away. The V call is TRBV6-1, the J call TRBJ2-7, with D maybe TRBD2 (6 bases). Germline values: CDR1 MNHNS, CDR2 SASEGT. The CDR3 is 16 amino acids. V shed 2 bases and J shed 0 bases, with 14 bases lying between them. DNA of the CDR3: TGTGCCAGCAGTGAAACAAGCGGGTTCGGCTCCTACGAGCAGTACTTC. The encoded protein is CASSETSGFGSYEQYF.

The chain uses TRBV7-9 and TRBJ2-7; 7 bases are a match to TRBD2. CDR1 is SEHNR and CDR2 is FQNEAQ in the germline V gene (reference sequence). The trim removed 8 bases at V and 6 bases at J, leaving 7 bases unmatched. The CDR3 covers 12 residues. The CDR3, as DNA: TGTGCCAGCCGGGGGGTTAGAGGCGAGCAGTACTTC. Amino acid sequence: CASRGVRGEQYF.

Details on this clonotype: The junction shows a germline mismatch at one end, possibly a read error. The chain recombines TRBV11-2 with TRBJ2-7; no reliable D call. CDR1 is SGHAT, CDR2 FQNNGV, per germline. The CDR3 has 14 amino acids. CDR3 residues: CATSFFGCSYEQYF. The CDR3 DNA follows: TGTGCCACCAGCTTTTTCGGATGCTCCTACGAGCAGTACTTC.

The rearrangement uses TRBV6-6 and TRBJ1-2; TRBD1 matches at 8 bases. V was clipped by 9 bases and J by 0 bases; unmatched bases: 3. Germline V gives CDR1 MNHNY, CDR2 SVGAGI (reference sequence). The CDR3 spans 13 residues. The CDR3 spells CASLTGANYGYTF. CDR3 nucleotides: TGTGCCAGTTTGACAGGGGCTAACTATGGCTACACCTTC.

Points on this clonotype: The junction and the germline gene differ at one end; a read error may be behind it. The V call is TRBV6-6, the J call TRBJ2-2; TRBD1 or TRBD2 may be the D gene (5 bases each). The CDR3 consists of 17 residues. CDR1 MNHNY and CDR2 SVGAGI come from the germline V gene (reference sequence). CDR3 sequence reads: CASRSRGGRVNPGELFF. CDR3 sequence (DNA): TGTGCCAGCAGATCACGGGGCGGCAGAGTGAACCCCGGGGAGCTGTTTTTT.

The rearrangement uses TRBV5-4 and TRBJ2-7; 7 nucleotides agree with TRBD2. Per germline, CDR1 SGHNT and CDR2 YYREEE (reference sequence). Trimming removed 0 bases from V and 4 bases from J; junction bases left unmatched: 4. This CDR3 spans 14 amino acids. CDR3 sequence (DNA): TGTGCCAGCAGCTTGGGCGGGAGCCTGTACGAGCAGTACTTC. Translating gives CASSLGGSLYEQYF.

Regarding this clonotype: A much larger clone lies a single base off, so this may be a read error. The chain has TRBV6-1 and TRBJ2-1; no firm D call. The CDR3 has 11 amino acids. Germline V lookup: CDR1 MNHNS, CDR2 SASEGT. CDR3 coding DNA: TGTCCCAGCAGTGTTTCCCAATTGGAGTTCTTC. Translating gives CPSSVSQLEFF.

This chain joins TRBV6-1 and TRBJ2-5; weak D call: TRBD1 (5 bases). Germline V gene sequence: CDR1 MNHNS, CDR2 SASEGT. Trimming shortened V by 10 bases and J by 3 bases, and 15 bases separated the two germline ends. This CDR3 comprises 13 residues. CDR3 loop: CATRQNGEETQYF. For the CDR3, the DNA is TGTGCCACCCGACAGAATGGAGAAGAGACCCAGTACTTC.

As for this clonotype: One end of the junction is discordant with germline, which a read error may explain. The CDR3 here is CASSQTTSGETQCF. CDR3 coding DNA: TGTGCCAGCAGCCAAACGACTAGCGGAGAGACCCAGTGCTTC. This chain links TRBV4-2 with TRBJ2-5, with TRBD2 identical over 9 bases. This CDR3 has 14 residues. Germline V gene data show CDR1 as LGHNA and CDR2 as YNFKEQ.

This sequence joins TRBV28 and TRBJ1-3; D is perhaps TRBD1 (6 bases). This CDR3 comprises 14 residues. V was shortened by 4 bases and J by 7 bases, with 14 bases between the two germline ends. Germline CDR1 is MDHEN and CDR2 is SYDVKM. The CDR3 loop reads CASSSGAGANTIYF. For the CDR3, the DNA is TGTGCCAGCAGTTCTGGGGCAGGGGCTAACACCATATATTTT.

In the case of this clonotype: A read error may produce the germline difference seen at one junction end. The chain combines TRBV6-1 with TRBJ1-5; a possible D gene is TRBD1 (5 bases). The CDR3 runs to 14 residues. Germline V gives CDR1 MNHNS, CDR2 SASEGT. CDR3 amino acids: CVSKGINSNQPRHF. The CDR3 DNA is TGTGTCAGTAAGGGGATAAATAGCAATCAGCCCCGGCATTTT.

This clonotype was seen a single time. The gene calls are TRBV30 and TRBJ1-2; D gene uncertain. V was trimmed by 0 bases and J by 4 bases, leaving 6 bases between them. CDR1 is GTSNPN, CDR2 SVGIG, per germline (reference sequence). This CDR3 contains 12 residues. CDR3 region: CAWSVQGYGYTF. CDR3 coding DNA: TGTGCCTGGAGTGTCCAAGGCTATGGCTACACCTTC.

A few counts support this clonotype. A much larger clone differs from this one at a single base, so this may be a read error. The chain uses TRBV12-5 and TRBJ2-3; perhaps TRBD2 as D (5 bases). The CDR3 has 19 residues. Germline-derived CDR1 and CDR2 are LGHNT and FRNRAP. V was shortened by 1 base and J by 1 base, with 21 bases between the two germline ends. The chain's CDR3 is CASGLGGSPTTPGTDTQYF. CDR3 in DNA: TGTGCTAGTGGTTTGGGAGGGAGCCCGACTACCCCGGGCACAGATACGCAGTATTTT.

Of note for this clonotype: At one of its ends the junction is not consistent with the germline gene, which may arise from a read error. The chain is built from TRBV4-2 and TRBJ1-3, with no clear D. From germline, CDR1 is LGHNA and CDR2 YNFKEQ. The CDR3 has 16 amino acids. CDR3 nucleotide sequence: TGTGCCAACAGCCATCTGGGCGGGGAAAGAGGAAACACCACATATTTT. Its translation: CANSHLGGERGNTTYF.

This clonotype was seen more than once but under ten times. The rearrangement links TRBV12-3 or TRBV12-4 to TRBJ1-5; the D gene is possibly TRBD1 (5 bases). V was shortened by 5 bases and J by 0 bases, with 11 bases between the two germline ends. The CDR3 is made up of 15 amino acids. For the CDR3, the DNA is TGTGCCAGCAGTAGCCCGGGGGATAGCAATCAGCCCCAGCATTTT. Translating it yields CASSSPGDSNQPQHF.

The sample holds one count of this clonotype. Given the absence of the conserved phenylalanine or tryptophan at the CDR3 end, a read error is likely. Here the CDR3 DNA reads TGTGCCAACAGCTTAAGGGACACGGGGTACGAGCAGTACTTA. The encoded protein is CANSLRDTGYEQYL. This chain uses TRBV11-2 with TRBJ2-7; a weak D match, TRBD1 (6 bases). The CDR3 has 14 amino acids. The germline V gene encodes CDR1 SGHAT and CDR2 FQNNGV.

The table lists this clonotype with a few counts. The chain couples TRBV6-5 to TRBJ2-5, with TRBD1 matching 8 bases. From germline, CDR1 is MNHEY and CDR2 SVGAGI. The J segment lost 6 bases and the V segment lost 7 bases, leaving 13 bases of the junction unmatched. This CDR3 has 15 amino acids. The DNA for the CDR3 is TGTGCCAGCACCGGTGGGAGGACAGGGCATCAGACCCAGTACTTC. This gives the protein CASTGGRTGHQTQYF.